A selection of T cell receptor beta chains follows, all from one sample in a study of cytomegalovirus exposure and HLA in healthy donors. The assay was immunoSEQ multiplex PCR, and TCRdb's table has in-frame clones only and misses some. The table shows 150,000 or so clones, with 81% occurring only once. The sample consisted of PBMCs. The receptor set was obtained from a man between 45 and 60 years old in good health and CMV-seropositive. Each CDR3 is given with its conserved first and last residue. Each record gives: J gene, D gene, V gene, clone size, CDR3 DNA, CDR3 protein. The D gene is left open where the match is weak. A clone size is listed for some rows: how often the clone was seen (once, few, many), or a class if it is expanded.

j_gene: TRBJ1-5; d_gene: TRBD1; v_gene: TRBV6-4; abundance: -; CDR3nt: TGTGCCGCGAGGGACAGGGGGTCACCCCAGCATTTT; CDR3aa: CAARDRGSPQHF
j_gene: TRBJ2-7; d_gene: TRBD2; v_gene: TRBV5-6; abundance: -; CDR3nt: TGTGCCAGCAGCTTGTACCTCGGGGGGTCCTACGAGCAGTACTTC; CDR3aa: CASSLYLGGSYEQYF
j_gene: TRBJ1-1; d_gene: -; v_gene: TRBV6-5; abundance: few; CDR3nt: TGTGCCAGCAGCCCTGGGAGCACTGAAGCTTTCTTT; CDR3aa: CASSPGSTEAFF
j_gene: TRBJ2-4; d_gene: -; v_gene: TRBV30; abundance: -; CDR3nt: TGTGCCTGGAGTGGGGGGGTCCTAGCCAAAAACATTCAGTACTTC; CDR3aa: CAWSGGVLAKNIQYF
j_gene: TRBJ1-2; d_gene: -; v_gene: TRBV28; abundance: -; CDR3nt: TGTGCCAGCAGTTTATCCGGACAGCCTTCTGGCTACACCTTC; CDR3aa: CASSLSGQPSGYTF
j_gene: TRBJ1-2; d_gene: -; v_gene: TRBV6-1; abundance: few; CDR3nt: TGTGCCAGCAGTGAAGCATTGGAGCAGCCAGTCTATGGCTACACCTTC; CDR3aa: CASSEALEQPVYGYTF
j_gene: TRBJ2-6; d_gene: -; v_gene: TRBV27; abundance: -; CDR3nt: TGTGCCAGCAGTCTTACAGTCTCTGGGGCCAACGTCCTGACTTTC; CDR3aa: CASSLTVSGANVLTF
j_gene: TRBJ2-3; d_gene: -; v_gene: TRBV18; abundance: -; CDR3nt: TGTGCCAGCTCACCAGGCAGGGTGGGCACAGATACGCAGTATTTT; CDR3aa: CASSPGRVGTDTQYF
j_gene: TRBJ2-3; d_gene: TRBD2; v_gene: TRBV5-1; abundance: -; CDR3nt: TGCGCCAGCAGCCCCCCACTAGCGGGGGTCGAGGATACGCAGTATTTT; CDR3aa: CASSPPLAGVEDTQYF
j_gene: TRBJ2-1; d_gene: -; v_gene: TRBV11-2; abundance: few; CDR3nt: TGTGCCAGCAGCTTAGGCGGATATCTCTCCTACAATGAGCAGTTCTTC; CDR3aa: CASSLGGYLSYNEQFF
j_gene: TRBJ1-2; d_gene: -; v_gene: TRBV7-8; abundance: -; CDR3nt: TGTGCCAGCAGCCCATTGGGACGGGAGGACTATGGCTACACCTTC; CDR3aa: CASSPLGREDYGYTF
j_gene: TRBJ2-1; d_gene: -; v_gene: TRBV5-4; abundance: -; CDR3nt: TGTGCCAGCAGGGTTGTAGGGGGTGAGCAGTTCTTC; CDR3aa: CASRVVGGEQFF
j_gene: TRBJ2-5; d_gene: -; v_gene: TRBV9; abundance: -; CDR3nt: TGTGCCAGCAGCGTAGTAGCGGAGCAAGAGACCCAGTACTTC; CDR3aa: CASSVVAEQETQYF
j_gene: TRBJ1-6; d_gene: -; v_gene: TRBV11-2; abundance: -; CDR3nt: TGTGCCAGCAGCCACGCCCAGGGGCAAAACACCCTCCACTTT; CDR3aa: CASSHAQGQNTLHF
j_gene: TRBJ2-7; d_gene: -; v_gene: TRBV10-3; abundance: once; CDR3nt: TGTGCCATCAGCCAGGGCGGAACCCGCGGATACGAGCAGTACTTC; CDR3aa: CAISQGGTRGYEQYF
j_gene: TRBJ1-5; d_gene: -; v_gene: TRBV7-2; abundance: few; CDR3nt: TGTGCCAGCAGCTTGGACAGCTCCAATCAGCCCCAGCATTTT; CDR3aa: CASSLDSSNQPQHF
j_gene: TRBJ1-1; d_gene: -; v_gene: TRBV6-5; abundance: -; CDR3nt: TGTGCCAGCAGCCTCCTTAACCGAGGATCTGAAGCTTTCTTT; CDR3aa: CASSLLNRGSEAFF
j_gene: TRBJ2-1; d_gene: -; v_gene: TRBV6-5; abundance: -; CDR3nt: TGTGCCAGCAGTCGAGGGAGTAGGCCCTACAATGAGCAGTTCTTC; CDR3aa: CASSRGSRPYNEQFF
j_gene: TRBJ2-5; d_gene: TRBD2; v_gene: TRBV29-1; abundance: -; CDR3nt: TGCAGCGCGGCCGGAGGTGCGCGGGAGGTGTGGCAAGAGACCCAGTACTTC; CDR3aa: CSAAGGAREVWQETQYF
j_gene: TRBJ1-6; d_gene: TRBD1; v_gene: TRBV30; abundance: -; CDR3nt: TGTGCCCTGACCCGGGACAGGGGATCGGCCCTCCACTTT; CDR3aa: CALTRDRGSALHF
j_gene: TRBJ1-6; d_gene: TRBD1; v_gene: TRBV5-4; abundance: -; CDR3nt: TGTGCCAGCAGCCCTCGGACAGGGGATAATTCACCCCTCCACTTT; CDR3aa: CASSPRTGDNSPLHF
j_gene: TRBJ1-1; d_gene: -; v_gene: TRBV5-1; abundance: -; CDR3nt: TGCGCCAGCAGCCCGGGAGCGAGGACTGAAGCTTTCTTT; CDR3aa: CASSPGARTEAFF
j_gene: TRBJ2-4; d_gene: -; v_gene: TRBV2; abundance: once; CDR3nt: TGTGCCACCGGAAGGGGTGGGAACGAAAACATTCAGTACTTC; CDR3aa: CATGRGGNENIQYF
j_gene: TRBJ2-5; d_gene: TRBD2; v_gene: TRBV7-3; abundance: once; CDR3nt: TGTGCCAGCAGCTTAGGGACTAGCGGGGGAGAGACCCAGTACTTC; CDR3aa: CASSLGTSGGETQYF
j_gene: TRBJ2-7; d_gene: TRBD2; v_gene: TRBV6-7; abundance: once; CDR3nt: TGTGCCAGCACCGACCCGGGACTAGCGGGAGAGGGGGGCGAATACGAGCAGTACTTC; CDR3aa: CASTDPGLAGEGGEYEQYF